This passage covers 19 T cell receptor beta chains from one sample sequenced in a study of control samples from healthy donors and cancer patients. The table came from immunoSEQ multiplex PCR; TCRdb's copy has only in-frame clones and leaves some out. In the table there are approximately 170,000 clones, approximately 94% of which are singletons. What was sequenced was blood. The receptors here all came from a man aged 25 to 45 in good health.

V usage is TRBV5-5 and J usage is TRBJ1-5; D call uncertain. Trimming shortened V by 3 bases and J by 6 bases, and 10 bases separated the two germline ends. The CDR3 spans 13 residues. Germline V gene lookup returns CDR1 SGHKS and CDR2 YYEKEE (reference sequence). The CDR3 reads CASSWAGSQPQHF. Here the CDR3 DNA reads TGTGCCAGCAGCTGGGCGGGGAGTCAGCCCCAGCATTTT.

The genes are TRBV2 and TRBJ2-3; D tentatively fits TRBD1 or TRBD2 (6 bases each). CDR1 and CDR2 (germline): SNHLY, FYNNEI. Trimming left V 7 bases short and J 2 bases short, with 13 bases between. This CDR3 is 14 amino acids long. The CDR3 nucleotides are TGTGCCAGCATGTGGGGGGCAAACACAGATACGCAGTATTTT. This gives the protein CASMWGANTDTQYF.

The rearrangement uses TRBV4-2 and TRBJ2-3, with 12 bases matching TRBD2. J was trimmed by 0 bases and V by 6 bases; bases with no gene match: 16. The CDR3 consists of 20 residues. Germline CDR1 and CDR2: LGHNA and YNFKEQ. The CDR3 is CASSQPSGGAERASTDTQYF. The CDR3 coding sequence is TGTGCCAGCAGTCAACCTAGCGGGGGGGCCGAAAGGGCTAGCACAGATACGCAGTATTTT.

The gene calls are TRBV28 and TRBJ1-5; tentative D call: TRBD1 (5 bases). The CDR3 contains 17 residues. CDR1 is MDHEN, CDR2 SYDVKM, per germline. The ends were cut back, 4 bases at V and 2 bases at J, with 18 bases in the middle. CDR3 loop: CASSSPAQVTRNQPQHF. In DNA, the CDR3 is TGTGCCAGCAGTTCGCCGGCACAGGTAACTCGCAATCAGCCCCAGCATTTT. The whole variable domain, filled in from reference TRBV28 and TRBJ1-5, reads DVKVTQSSRYLVKRTGEKVFLECVQDMDHENMFWYRQDPGLGLRLIYFSYDVKMKEKGDIPEGYSVSREKKERFSLILESASTNQTSMYLCASSSPAQVTRNQPQHFGDGTRLSIL.

The V and J genes are TRBV11-2 and TRBJ2-5, with 16 nucleotides matching TRBD2. With 1 base clipped from V and 2 bases from J, the junction kept 7 bases outside the gene matches. This CDR3 has 19 residues. CDR1 is SGHAT and CDR2 is FQNNGV in the germline V gene. Here the CDR3 reads CASSLGGTSGRARQETQYF. CDR3 nucleotides: TGTGCCAGCAGCTTAGGAGGGACTAGCGGGAGGGCCCGGCAAGAGACCCAGTACTTC.

V usage is TRBV28 and J usage is TRBJ1-3; D is perhaps TRBD1 (5 bases). Trimming took 5 bases from V and 0 from J, leaving 14 bases between them. This CDR3 spans 16 amino acids. Germline V gives CDR1 MDHEN, CDR2 SYDVKM. CDR3 residues: CASSPPQGSSGNTIYF. The DNA for the CDR3 is TGTGCCAGCAGTCCCCCCCAGGGAAGCTCTGGAAACACCATATATTTT. Full variable domain (rest looked up from reference TRBV28 and TRBJ1-3): DVKVTQSSRYLVKRTGEKVFLECVQDMDHENMFWYRQDPGLGLRLIYFSYDVKMKEKGDIPEGYSVSREKKERFSLILESASTNQTSMYLCASSPPQGSSGNTIYFGEGSWLTVV.

The rearrangement uses TRBV18 and TRBJ1-5; D is unclear. The ends were cut back, 3 bases at V and 5 bases at J, with 11 bases in the middle. The CDR3 runs to 14 residues. Per the germline V gene, CDR1 is KGHSH and CDR2 is LQKENI. CDR3 sequence (DNA): TGTGCCAGCTCACCCGGTCAGGAGTATCAGCCCCAGCATTTT. It translates to CASSPGQEYQPQHF.

The chain recombines TRBV5-4 with TRBJ2-1; 7 nucleotides match TRBD2. J lost 5 bases, V lost 0 bases, and 2 bases had no gene match. Germline values: CDR1 SGHNT, CDR2 YYREEE (reference sequence). The CDR3 is made up of 14 amino acids. The CDR3 bases are TGTGCCAGCAGCTTGGTTCTAGCGGACAATGAGCAGTTCTTC. Amino acid sequence: CASSLVLADNEQFF.

The chain joins TRBV6-2 or TRBV6-3 to TRBJ1-1; D is undetermined. CDR1 and CDR2 from the germline V gene are MNHEY and SVGEGT. Deletions cut 0 bases from V and 0 bases from J, with 5 bases between. The CDR3 is made up of 14 amino acids. CDR3 sequence reads: CASSYSQMNTEAFF. DNA for the CDR3: TGTGCCAGCAGTTACTCACAGATGAACACTGAAGCTTTCTTT.

This clone was detected only once. The chain employs TRBV19 and TRBJ2-1; 11 bases agree with TRBD2. The CDR3 totals 15 residues. CDR1 and CDR2 from the germline V gene are LNHDA and SQIVND (reference sequence). V gave up 5 bases and J gave up 5 bases; unmatched junction bases: 5. CDR3 bases: TGTGCCAGTAGTTTGCCTAGCGGGAGGAACAATGAGCAGTTCTTC. Translated: CASSLPSGRNNEQFF.

The chain recombines TRBV4-1 with TRBJ1-3; D not resolved. V lost 2 bases to trimming and J lost 1 base, with 9 bases between them. The germline V gene encodes CDR1 MGHRA and CDR2 YSYEKL. The CDR3 has 15 residues. The CDR3 region is CASSQNTLSGNTIYF. The CDR3 DNA reads as TGCGCCAGCAGCCAAAATACTCTTTCTGGAAACACCATATATTTT.

V gene TRBV7-2 combines with J gene TRBJ2-7; 7 nucleotides line up with TRBD1. Germline V CDR1 and CDR2: SGHTA, FQGNSA. Trimming at V came to 5 bases and at J to 0 bases, leaving 7 bases not matched to a gene. The CDR3 contains 15 residues. The CDR3 loop is CASSRGQDVSYEQYF. The DNA of the CDR3 is TGTGCCAGCAGCCGCGGACAGGATGTCTCCTACGAGCAGTACTTC.

The chain is built from TRBV4-3 and TRBJ1-6; 7 bases fit TRBD1. The junction had 7 bases not matched to a gene; V was cut back by 0 bases and J by 8 bases. The CDR3 runs 16 residues. Germline CDR1 and CDR2: LGHNA and YSLEER. The CDR3, as DNA: TGCGCCAGCAGCCAAGATAAGGGGGCCGCGGATTCACCCCTCCACTTT. The encoded protein is CASSQDKGAADSPLHF.

V gene TRBV9 combines with J gene TRBJ2-3; no clear D gene. This CDR3 contains 15 residues. Germline lookup yields CDR1 SGDLS and CDR2 YYNGEE. V was pared by 0 bases and J by 2 bases, with 10 bases between. The CDR3 is CASSVGLEPTDTQYF. CDR3 nucleotide sequence: TGTGCCAGCAGCGTAGGTCTGGAGCCCACAGATACGCAGTATTTT.

The V call is TRBV5-1, the J call TRBJ1-5; D perhaps matches TRBD1 (6 bases). Germline lookup yields CDR1 SGHRS and CDR2 YFSETQ. Trimming left V 0 bases short and J 4 bases short, with 11 bases between. CDR3 length: 15 amino acids. Here the CDR3 reads CASSLEGGVNQPQHF. The CDR3 nucleotides are TGCGCCAGCAGCTTGGAGGGGGGAGTGAATCAGCCCCAGCATTTT.

This clone appeared a single time. V is TRBV4-1 and J is TRBJ1-1; D unclear. Deletions cut 1 base from V and 4 bases from J, with 7 bases between. This CDR3 is 13 amino acids long. Germline values: CDR1 MGHRA, CDR2 YSYEKL. CDR3 residues: CASSQAPGTEAFF. The CDR3 nucleotides read TGCGCCAGCAGCCAAGCCCCAGGCACTGAAGCTTTCTTT.

The chain carries TRBV3-1 (or the pseudogene TRBV3-2) and TRBJ1-2; 10 bases match TRBD1. The germline gives CDR1 LGHDT, CDR2 YNNKEL (reference sequence). V lost 7 bases to trimming and J lost 5 bases; unmatched junction nucleotides: 7. There are 14 residues in the CDR3. Here the CDR3 DNA reads TGTGCCAGCACCTCGTCGGGACAGGGGTATGGCTACACCTTC. Amino acids: CASTSSGQGYGYTF.

This clone was seen more than once but under ten times. This sequence joins TRBV10-3 and TRBJ1-1; 9 bases fit TRBD1. The V segment lost 5 bases and the J segment 3 bases; nucleotides outside the gene matches: 4. The CDR3 length is 14 residues. Germline V lookup: CDR1 ENHRY, CDR2 SYGVKD. Here the CDR3 reads CAISNRGQDTEAFF. The CDR3 DNA reads TGTGCCATCAGTAACAGGGGGCAGGACACTGAAGCTTTCTTT.

This chain joins TRBV3-1 (or the pseudogene TRBV3-2) and TRBJ2-7, with 8 bases lining up with TRBD1. Germline V gene data show CDR1 as LGHDT and CDR2 as YNNKEL (reference sequence). This CDR3 is built from 17 residues. With 2 bases clipped from V and 4 bases from J, the junction kept 13 bases outside the gene matches. The CDR3 spells CASSQQGVWTGSYEQYF. The CDR3 bases are TGTGCCAGCAGCCAACAGGGAGTATGGACAGGGAGTTACGAGCAGTACTTC.